Below, 11 T cell receptor beta chains from the same sample are listed, as sequenced in a study of T cell repertoires in cytomegalovirus infection. Antigens for these TCRs are unknown. One entry per CDR3 protein, called by TCRdb with MiXCR from the reads. The sample includes about 310,000 distinct CDR3 sequences, approximately 25% seen only once; the top ten take 10% to 15%. Specimen: cultured PBMCs, collected from culture after CMV antigen stimulation. The receptors here all came from a human donor in good health (CMV status not recorded). Some clones in this sample may be carry-over from other donors' samples.

This clonotype was seen repeatedly, ten times or more. The V and J genes are TRBV4-1 and TRBJ1-2, with 8 bases matching TRBD1. CDR1 and CDR2 from the germline V gene are MGHRA and YSYEKL. The ends lost 0 bases at V and 5 bases at J; junction bases unmatched: 8. The length of the CDR3 is 16 residues. CDR3 region: CASSQDGTGNLYGYTF. In nucleotides, the CDR3 is TGCGCCAGCAGCCAAGATGGGACAGGCAACCTTTATGGCTACACCTTC.

The chain uses TRBV2 and TRBJ1-1; D perhaps matches TRBD1 (5 bases). The germline V and J ends were trimmed by 6 bases and 7 bases, with 18 bases remaining between them. This CDR3 comprises 14 residues. Per germline, CDR1 SNHLY and CDR2 FYNNEI. The CDR3 is CASSPRQTLDEAFF. In DNA, the CDR3 is TGTGCCAGCAGCCCAAGACAGACCTTGGATGAAGCTTTCTTT.

This clonotype was observed at least ten times. This chain links TRBV12-3 or TRBV12-4 with TRBJ2-5, with TRBD2 identical over 13 bases. V shed 6 bases, J shed 1 base, and the junction held 5 bases outside the gene matches. There are 16 residues in the CDR3. The CDR3 DNA reads TGTGCCAGCAGCGAGGGACTAGCGGGGTTCCAAGAGACCCAGTACTTC. It is translated as CASSEGLAGFQETQYF.

The genes are TRBV18 and TRBJ2-1, with TRBD2 identical over 11 bases. V gave up 2 bases and J gave up 3 bases; unmatched junction bases: 9. The CDR3 loop spans 18 amino acids. CDR1 is KGHSH and CDR2 is LQKENI in the germline V gene. The CDR3 DNA reads TGTGCCAGCTCACCAAAGATGACTAGCGGGACTTTCTACAATGAGCAGTTCTTC. It is translated as CASSPKMTSGTFYNEQFF.

The chain employs TRBV28 and TRBJ2-5; D is unresolved. The CDR3 totals 11 residues. The V end was cut by 5 bases, the J end by 5 bases, with 6 bases between. CDR1 MDHEN and CDR2 SYDVKM come from the germline V gene. CDR3 in DNA: TGTGCCAGCAGTCGGGTTGAGACCCAGTACTTC. This codes for CASSRVETQYF.

There are a few counts of this clonotype. This chain connects TRBV6-2 or TRBV6-3 to TRBJ2-1, with TRBD2 identical over 12 bases. J gave up 8 bases and V 0 bases, and 2 bases lay outside the gene matches. The germline CDR1 and CDR2 sequences are MNHEY and SVGEGT. This CDR3 spans 15 amino acids. The CDR3 loop reads CASSYSTSGSDEQFF. The CDR3, as DNA: TGTGCCAGCAGTTACTCGACTAGCGGGAGCGATGAGCAGTTCTTC.

The chain links TRBV27 to TRBJ1-2, with D possibly TRBD1 on 6 matching bases. Deletions cut 5 bases from V and 3 bases from J, with 13 bases between. This CDR3 is 14 amino acids long. Germline values: CDR1 MNHEY, CDR2 SMNVEV (reference sequence). In DNA, the CDR3 is TGTGCCAGCAGTCCCCGGGGGCTTTACTATGGCTACACCTTC. Protein: CASSPRGLYYGYTF.

The chain is built from TRBV6-5 and TRBJ1-4; no firm D call. Germline-derived CDR1 and CDR2 are MNHEY and SVGAGI. The CDR3 is 14 amino acids. With 7 bases removed from V and 8 bases from J, the gap between germline ends came to 17 bases. CDR3 residues: CASMRGGIEEKLFF. In DNA, the CDR3 is TGTGCCAGCATGAGAGGTGGGATAGAGGAAAAACTGTTTTTT.

This clonotype was observed a few times. The chain has TRBV7-2 and TRBJ1-2, with unresolved D. This CDR3 comprises 12 residues. Trimming took off 2 bases at V and 5 bases at J, with 6 bases between the two ends. CDR1 and CDR2 from the germline V gene are SGHTA and FQGNSA. DNA of the CDR3: TGTGCCAGCAGCTTACTTACGTATGGCTACACCTTC. This sequence encodes CASSLLTYGYTF.

This clonotype was picked up a small number of times. The CDR3 nucleotides read TGCAGTGCTAGTTGGCCGGGGGAGGCCTACGAGCAGTACTTC. This sequence encodes CSASWPGEAYEQYF. This chain uses TRBV20-1 with TRBJ2-7; D is perhaps TRBD2 (6 bases). The CDR3 extends over 14 amino acids. Germline lookup yields CDR1 DFQATT and CDR2 SNEGSKA (reference sequence). Between the trimmed V and J ends, which lost 3 bases and 2 bases, there was a span of 14 bases.

The CDR3 spells CSVVRERETQYF. DNA for the CDR3: TGCAGCGTTGTCAGGGAGAGAGAGACCCAGTACTTC. The rearrangement links TRBV29-1 to TRBJ2-5; D tentatively fits TRBD1 or TRBD2 (5 bases each). V was pared by 4 bases and J by 4 bases, with 10 bases between. The CDR3 runs to 12 residues. Germline loops: CDR1 SQVTM, CDR2 ANQGSEA.